Each of the 20 T cell receptor beta chains below was sequenced from the same sample in a study of cytomegalovirus exposure and HLA in healthy donors listed by TCRdb under 2017. Library preparation was by the immunoSEQ multiplex PCR assay. A mixture of 60 forward primers for TCR Vbeta segments and 13 reverse primers for TCR Jbeta segments was used in the multiplex PCR. This is the immuneACCESS table as TCRdb keeps it, with only in-frame sequences that have V and J called. A part of the clones is gone; compared with another copy, unresolved V genes explain less than half, and the rest is unexplained. In all, the sample holds some 170,000 clones, and almost 80% of those were seen once. Less than 10% of the sample lies in the top ten. What was sequenced was PBMCs. Receptors were obtained from a man aged 18-30 years in good health and CMV-seropositive.

V and J are TRBV19 and TRBJ1-2; D might be TRBD1 (6 bases). Trimming stripped 5 bases from V and 2 bases from J, with 9 bases between. Germline CDR1 is LNHDA and CDR2 is SQIVND (reference sequence). CDR3 length: 13 amino acids. CDR3 sequence reads: CASSADRNYGYTF. Here the CDR3 DNA reads TGTGCCAGTAGTGCCGACAGGAACTATGGCTACACCTTC.

J is TRBJ1-2 and V is TRBV6-1; 7 nucleotides line up with TRBD1. After removal of 10 bases from V and 8 bases from J, the junction contained 19 bases not matched to a gene. CDR1 and CDR2 from the germline V gene are MNHNS and SASEGT. The CDR3 extends over 15 amino acids. CDR3 sequence (DNA): TGTGCCACCGGACCAACCATGGGACAGATTGGCGGCTACACCTTC. It codes for CATGPTMGQIGGYTF.

The CDR3 region has the DNA TGTGCCATCAGATCCACAAACTATGGCTACACCTTC. Protein sequence: CAIRSTNYGYTF. The V gene is TRBV10-3, the J gene TRBJ1-2; D ambiguous. The CDR3 covers 12 residues. Germline CDR1 reads ENHRY; CDR2 reads SYGVKD. V was shortened by 6 bases and J by 2 bases, with 7 bases between the two germline ends.

The V call is TRBV25-1, the J call TRBJ2-2; tentatively, D is TRBD1 (6 bases). The CDR3 sequence is 14 residues long. Per germline, CDR1 MGHDK and CDR2 SYGVNS. V was shortened by 1 base and J by 9 bases, with 12 bases between the two germline ends. The CDR3 region has the DNA TGTGCCAGCAGTGAATCAGGGGAGTGGAGGGAGCTGTTTTTT. This sequence encodes CASSESGEWRELFF. Full variable domain (rest looked up from reference TRBV25-1 and TRBJ2-2): EADIYQTPRYLVIGTGKKITLECSQTMGHDKMYWYQQDPGMELHLIHYSYGVNSTEKGDLSSESTVSRIRTEHFPLTLESARPSHTSQYLCASSESGEWRELFFGEGSRLTVL.

The rearrangement joins TRBV10-1 to TRBJ1-1; D gene unclear. Between the trimmed V and J ends, which lost 4 bases and 5 bases, there was a span of 14 bases. This CDR3 has 14 residues. The V gene's germline CDR1 is WNHNN and CDR2 SYGVQD (reference sequence). DNA of the CDR3: TGCGCCAGCAGTGTTAAGTCAACGGGGACTGAAGCTTTCTTT. Translation gives CASSVKSTGTEAFF.

There are a few counts of this clone. This chain connects TRBV2 to TRBJ2-3; 7 positions match TRBD1. With 9 bases clipped from V and 4 bases from J, the junction kept 7 bases outside the gene matches. Germline CDR1 reads SNHLY; CDR2 reads FYNNEI. The CDR3 covers 13 residues. The CDR3 bases are TGTGCCAGGGTAGACAGGGACGCAGATACGCAGTATTTT. Translated: CARVDRDADTQYF.

The J gene is TRBJ1-2, the V gene TRBV5-1; TRBD1 aligns across 8 bases. This CDR3 contains 15 residues. Trimming took 5 bases from V and 8 from J; bases not matched to a gene: 14. From germline, CDR1 is SGHRS and CDR2 YFSETQ. The CDR3 region is CASSSDYRGRRGYTF. In DNA, the CDR3 is TGCGCCAGCAGTTCCGACTACAGGGGGAGAAGGGGCTACACCTTC.

The V and J genes are TRBV19 and TRBJ2-1; the match to TRBD2 covers 10 bases. Germline CDR1 is LNHDA and CDR2 is SQIVND (reference sequence). The V and J ends lost 5 bases and 3 bases, in that order; junction bases with no gene match: 7. CDR3 size: 16 residues. CDR3 region: CASSRPSGSFYNEQFF. CDR3 nucleotides: TGTGCCAGTAGTCGACCTAGCGGGAGTTTCTACAATGAGCAGTTCTTC.

The chain recombines TRBV6-1 with TRBJ2-5; D not certain. The tail of the sequence fits TRBJ2-7 better, so the J call may be wrong. CDR3 size: 14 residues. Germline loops: CDR1 MNHNS, CDR2 SASEGT. The chain's CDR3 is CASRKFGQEYEQYF. DNA of the CDR3: TGTGCCAGCAGAAAATTCGGCCAGGAATACGAGCAGTACTTC.

The chain joins TRBV11-1 to TRBJ2-7; no clear D gene. The CDR3 loop spans 16 amino acids. Looked up from germline, CDR1 is SGHAT and CDR2 is FQDESV (reference sequence). The ends were cut back, 0 bases at V and 4 bases at J, with 16 bases in the middle. CDR3 bases: TGTGCCAGCAGCTTAGCGCGAGGCCCAGTTGTTTACGAGCAGTACTTC. It yields the protein CASSLARGPVVYEQYF.

On this clone itself: Because it lacks the conserved phenylalanine or tryptophan at the end, this CDR3 is likely a read error. The chain links TRBV10-2 to TRBJ1-6; TRBD1 is a possible D gene (6 bases). The CDR3 runs 15 residues. Looked up from germline, CDR1 is WSHSY and CDR2 is SAAADI. The germline V and J ends were trimmed by 0 bases and 10 bases, with 13 bases remaining between them. The CDR3 DNA reads as TGCGCCAGCAGTGAGTCGTTGGGGGCTAGCTCACCCCTCCACCTT. Its protein is CASSESLGASSPLHL.

This chain joins TRBV27 and TRBJ2-1; the match to TRBD2 covers 9 bases. Germline V gene data show CDR1 as MNHEY and CDR2 as SMNVEV (reference sequence). The CDR3 consists of 17 residues. After removal of 0 bases from V and 12 bases from J, the junction contained 15 bases not matched to a gene. CDR3 bases: TGTGCCAGCAGTTTATCGGCGCTAGCGGGAATTGAGTGGGGGCAGTTCTTC. Amino acids: CASSLSALAGIEWGQFF.

A few counts support this clone. The chain couples TRBV2 to TRBJ2-3; TRBD2 matches at 12 bases. J lost 4 bases, V lost 10 bases, and 6 bases had no gene match. Germline V CDR1 and CDR2: SNHLY, FYNNEI. The CDR3 totals 14 residues. The CDR3 DNA reads as TGTGCCAACCCGACTAGCGGGAGAGCAGATACGCAGTATTTT. This encodes CANPTSGRADTQYF.

CDR3: CASSLVGQGLPNQETQYF. The CDR3 nucleotides read TGTGCCAGCAGTTTAGTGGGACAGGGGTTACCCAACCAAGAGACCCAGTACTTC. This chain uses TRBV27 with TRBJ2-5; 10 bases are a match to TRBD1. Germline V gives CDR1 MNHEY, CDR2 SMNVEV (reference sequence). This CDR3 is built from 18 residues. Trimming removed 2 bases from V and 0 bases from J; junction bases left unmatched: 9.

The chain couples TRBV6-5 to TRBJ2-1; D may be TRBD2 (6 bases). CDR1 and CDR2 (germline): MNHEY, SVGAGI. This CDR3 spans 15 amino acids. V was cut by 4 bases and J by 9 bases, with 19 bases left in between. CDR3 coding DNA: TGTGCCAGCAGTTCTCGCTTTACTAGCTTGGGTGAGCAGTTCTTC. This sequence encodes CASSSRFTSLGEQFF.

The rearrangement joins TRBV7-9 to TRBJ1-2, with D perhaps TRBD1 (5 bases). Germline CDR1 is SEHNR and CDR2 is FQNEAQ (reference sequence). Between the trimmed V and J ends, which lost 5 bases and 6 bases, there was a span of 22 bases. The CDR3 loop spans 16 amino acids. The CDR3 DNA sequence: TGTGCCAGCAGCCTTAATCCCCCGGGGGGAGTGGATGGCTACACCTTC. Its translation: CASSLNPPGGVDGYTF.

The rearrangement uses TRBV4-1 and TRBJ2-7; maybe TRBD2 (5 bases). The V end lost 0 bases, the J end lost 4 bases, and 13 bases lay between the germline ends. Per germline, CDR1 MGHRA and CDR2 YSYEKL. This CDR3 comprises 15 residues. CDR3 sequence (DNA): TGCGCCAGCAGCCAAGATCCGGGTGGAGGATACGAGCAGTACTTC. Amino acid sequence: CASSQDPGGGYEQYF.

The chain recombines TRBV2 with TRBJ1-1; D is undetermined. Germline V CDR1 and CDR2: SNHLY, FYNNEI. This CDR3 contains 14 residues. Trimming left V 9 bases short and J 5 bases short, with 19 bases between. CDR3 amino acids: CARTPREVETEAFF. The CDR3 nucleotides are TGTGCCAGGACGCCGCGGGAGGTAGAAACTGAAGCTTTCTTT.

The J gene is TRBJ1-2, the V gene TRBV2; D may be TRBD1 (5 bases). Germline V gives CDR1 SNHLY, CDR2 FYNNEI. The V end was cut by 7 bases, the J end by 5 bases, with 14 bases between. The CDR3 has 13 residues. The CDR3 nucleotides are TGTGCCAGCACCTGGGAGGGGTTTTATGGCTACACCTTC. This translates into CASTWEGFYGYTF.

The gene calls are TRBV5-4 and TRBJ2-1; 12 bases are a match to TRBD2. Trimming cost V 10 bases and J 7 bases; bases outside gene matches: 21. The germline gives CDR1 SGHNT, CDR2 YYREEE (reference sequence). The CDR3 covers 18 residues. The CDR3 DNA is TGTGCCGCGCGGGACGGACGCCAAGGACTAGCGGGGTTGAATGAGCAGTTCTTC. As protein: CAARDGRQGLAGLNEQFF. Supplemented by reference TRBV5-4 and TRBJ2-1, the full variable domain reads ETGVTQSPTHLIKTRGQQVTLRCSSQSGHNTVSWYQQALGQGPQFIFQYYREEENGRGNFPPRFSGLQFPNYSSELNVNALELDDSALYLCAARDGRQGLAGLNEQFFGPGTRLTVL.